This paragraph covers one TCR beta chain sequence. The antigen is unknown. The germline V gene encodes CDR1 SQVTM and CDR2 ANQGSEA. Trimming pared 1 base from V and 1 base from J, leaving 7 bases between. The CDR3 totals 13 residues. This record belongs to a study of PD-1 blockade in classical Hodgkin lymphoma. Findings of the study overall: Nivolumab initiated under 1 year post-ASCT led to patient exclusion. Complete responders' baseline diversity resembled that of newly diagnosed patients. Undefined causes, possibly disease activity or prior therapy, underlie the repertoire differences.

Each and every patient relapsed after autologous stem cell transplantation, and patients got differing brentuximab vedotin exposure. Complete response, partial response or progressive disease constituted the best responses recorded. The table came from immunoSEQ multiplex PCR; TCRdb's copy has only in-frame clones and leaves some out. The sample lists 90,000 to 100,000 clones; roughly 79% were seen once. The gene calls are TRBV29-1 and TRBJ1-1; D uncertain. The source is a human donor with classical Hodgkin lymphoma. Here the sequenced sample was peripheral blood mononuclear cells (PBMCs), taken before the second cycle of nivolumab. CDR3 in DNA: TGCAGCGTTGAAGTAAGCCCGAACACTGAAGCTTTCTTT. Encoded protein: CSVEVSPNTEAFF.